The next 18 T cell receptor beta chains were all read from a single sample in a study of control samples from healthy donors and cancer patients. The protocol was immunoSEQ multiplex PCR, while the TCRdb copy is restricted to in-frame clones and leaves out a portion. Of about 170,000 clones listed, 70% to 90% are singletons. The sample consisted of blood. These receptors came from a woman aged 30 to 39 in good health.

The chain combines TRBV6-1 with TRBJ1-1; a weak D match, TRBD1 (5 bases). Germline V gives CDR1 MNHNS, CDR2 SASEGT. V shed 8 bases and J shed 1 base, with 14 bases lying between them. The CDR3 is 14 residues long. Here the CDR3 reads CASRLTEKNTEAFF. For the CDR3, the DNA is TGTGCCAGCCGCCTGACAGAAAAGAACACTGAAGCTTTCTTT.

The chain uses TRBV4-1 and TRBJ1-6, with a tentative D call TRBD1 (6 bases). This CDR3 spans 17 amino acids. Germline CDR1 is MGHRA and CDR2 is YSYEKL. V was trimmed by 2 bases and J by 10 bases, leaving 21 bases between them. The DNA of the CDR3 is TGCGCCAGCAGCCAACATTGGGCCCGGGGTAGGGGGTCACCCCTCCACTTT. It is translated as CASSQHWARGRGSPLHF.

The chain couples TRBV9 to TRBJ2-5, with 8 bases fitting TRBD2. The CDR3 is 14 amino acids. Unmatched junction bases numbered 6, after V lost 1 base and J lost 7 bases. Germline values: CDR1 SGDLS, CDR2 YYNGEE. The CDR3 sequence is CASSVTGGPGTQYF. CDR3 DNA: TGTGCCAGCAGCGTAACGGGGGGGCCGGGGACCCAGTACTTC.

There are a few counts of this clone. The DNA for the CDR3 is TGTGCCAGTAGTATGGGGGACTCATCCTTTGACACGCAGTATTTT. Encoded protein: CASSMGDSSFDTQYF. The rearrangement uses TRBV19 and TRBJ2-3; D is perhaps TRBD2 (6 bases). Per germline, CDR1 LNHDA and CDR2 SQIVND (reference sequence). The CDR3 sequence is 15 residues long. V shed 3 bases and J shed 9 bases, with 19 bases lying between them.

A note on this clone: Distinct nucleotide sequences in the sample also encode this CDR3. The chain employs TRBV2 and TRBJ1-5; a weak D match, TRBD1 (5 bases). The CDR3 consists of 15 residues. Trimming stripped 3 bases from V and 2 bases from J, with 11 bases between. CDR1 and CDR2 from the germline V gene are SNHLY and FYNNEI. CDR3 in amino acids: CASSEGQGGNQPQHF. DNA of the CDR3: TGTGCCAGCAGTGAGGGGCAGGGAGGCAATCAGCCCCAGCATTTT.

The rearrangement links TRBV5-4 to TRBJ2-1, with 8 bases that match TRBD2. Trimming took 3 bases from V and 3 from J; bases not matched to a gene: 2. There are 14 residues in the CDR3. CDR1 is SGHNT and CDR2 is YYREEE in the germline V gene (reference sequence). The DNA for the CDR3 is TGTGCCAGCAGCTCGGGGGGGAACTACAATGAGCAGTTCTTC. It translates to CASSSGGNYNEQFF.

The V and J genes are TRBV7-9 and TRBJ1-1, with TRBD1 as a possible D gene (6 bases). The length of the CDR3 is 14 residues. With 5 bases removed from V and 1 base from J, the gap between germline ends came to 11 bases. CDR1 SEHNR and CDR2 FQNEAQ come from the germline V gene (reference sequence). CDR3 residues: CASSLGQTNTEAFF. CDR3 sequence (DNA): TGTGCCAGCAGCCTAGGACAGACGAACACTGAAGCTTTCTTT.

J is TRBJ2-7 and V is TRBV7-9; possibly TRBD2 for D (6 bases). V lost 6 bases and J 5 bases, leaving 17 bases between the germline ends. Germline lookup yields CDR1 SEHNR and CDR2 FQNEAQ (reference sequence). CDR3 length equals 14 residues. CDR3 amino acids: CASRRSGGDDEQYV. The CDR3 coding sequence is TGTGCCAGCAGACGATCCGGCGGGGACGACGAGCAGTACGTC.

The chain is built from TRBV5-4 and TRBJ2-7; TRBD1 agrees at 10 bases. Trimming removed 4 bases from V and 2 bases from J; junction bases left unmatched: 9. The CDR3 runs 16 residues. From germline, CDR1 is SGHNT and CDR2 YYREEE (reference sequence). The DNA of the CDR3 is TGTGCCAGCAGCAGCGCGACAGGGGGCACTACCTACGAGCAGTACTTC. This translates into CASSSATGGTTYEQYF.

The J gene is TRBJ1-5, the V gene TRBV5-1; D is perhaps TRBD1 (5 bases). The CDR3 covers 15 residues. The V gene lost 4 bases and the J gene lost 2 bases, with 13 bases spanning the gap. Germline V lookup: CDR1 SGHRS, CDR2 YFSETQ. CDR3 residues: CASSVDGAGNQPQHF. CDR3 sequence (DNA): TGCGCCAGCAGCGTGGACGGGGCAGGCAATCAGCCCCAGCATTTT.

V and J are TRBV29-1 and TRBJ1-2, with a possible D match to TRBD1 (6 bases). Germline V gene data show CDR1 as SQVTM and CDR2 as ANQGSEA. V dropped 3 bases and J dropped 5 bases, with 13 bases sitting between them. This CDR3 spans 13 amino acids. The CDR3 bases are TGCAGCGTTGACCCATCAGGGGTGTATGGCTACACCTTC. It translates to CSVDPSGVYGYTF.

This chain joins TRBV27 and TRBJ2-7; no clear D. The CDR3 consists of 15 residues. V was pared by 2 bases and J by 3 bases, with 14 bases between. Per the germline V gene, CDR1 is MNHEY and CDR2 is SMNVEV (reference sequence). CDR3 sequence (DNA): TGTGCCAGCAGTTTAAATATTGGGGTTCTCTACGAGCAGTACTTC. This translates into CASSLNIGVLYEQYF.

The gene calls are TRBV19 and TRBJ2-7; the match to TRBD1 covers 11 bases. The V segment lost 6 bases and the J segment 2 bases; nucleotides outside the gene matches: 3. This CDR3 has 14 amino acids. CDR1 and CDR2 (germline): LNHDA, SQIVND (reference sequence). CDR3 loop: CASSPGQGAYEQYF. The CDR3 coding sequence is TGTGCCAGTAGCCCGGGACAGGGGGCCTACGAGCAGTACTTC.

J is TRBJ2-5 and V is TRBV24-1; D is perhaps TRBD2 (5 bases). CDR1 is KGHDR, CDR2 SFDVKD, per germline. The ends were cut back, 1 base at V and 5 bases at J, with 13 bases in the middle. The CDR3 length is 15 residues. CDR3 DNA sequence: TGTGCCACCAGTGATTTTGGGCGGACTCCGGAGACCCAGTACTTC. This encodes CATSDFGRTPETQYF.

The V gene is TRBV9, the J gene TRBJ1-4, with TRBD1 matching over 12 bases. V lost 5 bases and J lost 8; bases outside the gene matches: 7. The CDR3 has 15 residues. CDR1 is SGDLS and CDR2 is YYNGEE in the germline V gene. The CDR3 reads CASRGGTGGGEKLFF. The CDR3 bases are TGTGCCAGCAGAGGAGGGACAGGGGGCGGAGAAAAACTGTTTTTT.

About this clone itself: The sample holds other DNA sequences that translate to the same CDR3. The V gene is TRBV19, the J gene TRBJ1-5; 7 positions match TRBD1. The CDR3 is 12 residues long. Germline assignment: CDR1 LNHDA and CDR2 SQIVND (reference sequence). V lost 6 bases to trimming and J lost 4 bases; unmatched junction nucleotides: 0. CDR3 region: CASRQGNQPQHF. CDR3 DNA: TGTGCCAGTAGACAGGGGAATCAGCCCCAGCATTTT.

The CDR3 is CASLSGTGGGRNTEAFF. In DNA form, the CDR3 reads TGTGCCAGTCTTTCGGGGACAGGGGGCGGGAGAAACACTGAAGCTTTCTTT. The genes are TRBV7-9 and TRBJ1-1; 12 bases match TRBD1. Germline values: CDR1 SEHNR, CDR2 FQNEAQ (reference sequence). Unmatched junction bases numbered 13, after V lost 9 bases and J lost 2 bases. This CDR3 comprises 17 residues.

The genes are TRBV19 and TRBJ1-5, with TRBD1 matching over 8 bases. The V segment lost 6 bases and the J segment 5 bases; nucleotides outside the gene matches: 9. The CDR3 covers 15 residues. The germline gives CDR1 LNHDA, CDR2 SQIVND (reference sequence). Written as DNA, the CDR3 is TGTGCCAGTAGACCGAGGACAGGGCGAGATCAGCCCCAGCATTTT. As protein: CASRPRTGRDQPQHF.